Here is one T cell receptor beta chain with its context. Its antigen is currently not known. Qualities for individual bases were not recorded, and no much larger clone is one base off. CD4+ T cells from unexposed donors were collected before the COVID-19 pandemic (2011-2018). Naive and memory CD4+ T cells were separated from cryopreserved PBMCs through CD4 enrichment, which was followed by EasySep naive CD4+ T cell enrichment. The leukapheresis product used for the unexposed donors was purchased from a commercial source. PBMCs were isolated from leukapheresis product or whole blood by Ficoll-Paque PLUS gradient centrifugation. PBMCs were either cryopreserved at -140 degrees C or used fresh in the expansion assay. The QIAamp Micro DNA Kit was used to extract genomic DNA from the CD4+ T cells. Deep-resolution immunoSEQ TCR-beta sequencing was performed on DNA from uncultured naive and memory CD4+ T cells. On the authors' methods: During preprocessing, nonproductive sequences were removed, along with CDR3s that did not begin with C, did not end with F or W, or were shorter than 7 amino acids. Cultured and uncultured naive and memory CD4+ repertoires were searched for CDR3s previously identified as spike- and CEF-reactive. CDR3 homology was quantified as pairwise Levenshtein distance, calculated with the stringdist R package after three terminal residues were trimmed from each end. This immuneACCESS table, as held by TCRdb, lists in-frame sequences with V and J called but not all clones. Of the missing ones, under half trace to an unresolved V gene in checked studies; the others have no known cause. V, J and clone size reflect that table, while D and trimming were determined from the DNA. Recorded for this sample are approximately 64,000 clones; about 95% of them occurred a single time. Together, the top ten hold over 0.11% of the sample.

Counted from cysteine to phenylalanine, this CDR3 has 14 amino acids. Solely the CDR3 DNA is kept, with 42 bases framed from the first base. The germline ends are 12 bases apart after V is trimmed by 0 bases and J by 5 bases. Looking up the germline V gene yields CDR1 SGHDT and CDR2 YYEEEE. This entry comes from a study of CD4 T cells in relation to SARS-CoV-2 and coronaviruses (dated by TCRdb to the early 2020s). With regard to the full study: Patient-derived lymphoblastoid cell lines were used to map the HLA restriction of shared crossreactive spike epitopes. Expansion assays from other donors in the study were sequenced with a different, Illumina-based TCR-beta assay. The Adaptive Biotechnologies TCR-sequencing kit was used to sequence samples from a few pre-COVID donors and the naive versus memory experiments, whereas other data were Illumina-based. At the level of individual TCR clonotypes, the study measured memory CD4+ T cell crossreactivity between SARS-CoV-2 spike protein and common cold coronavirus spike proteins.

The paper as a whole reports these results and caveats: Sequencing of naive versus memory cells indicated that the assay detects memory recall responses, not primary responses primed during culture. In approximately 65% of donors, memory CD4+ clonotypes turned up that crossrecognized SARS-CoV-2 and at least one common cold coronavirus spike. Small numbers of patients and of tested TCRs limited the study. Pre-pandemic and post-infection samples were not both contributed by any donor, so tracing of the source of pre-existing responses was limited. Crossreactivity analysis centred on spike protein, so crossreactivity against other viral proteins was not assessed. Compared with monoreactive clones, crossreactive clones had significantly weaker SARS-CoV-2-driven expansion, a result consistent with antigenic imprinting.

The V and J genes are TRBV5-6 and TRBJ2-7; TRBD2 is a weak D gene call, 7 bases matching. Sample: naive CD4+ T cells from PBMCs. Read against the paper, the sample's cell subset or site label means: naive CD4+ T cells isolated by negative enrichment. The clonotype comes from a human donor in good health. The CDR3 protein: CASSLDGGHHEQYF. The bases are TGTGCCAGCAGCTTGGACGGGGGGCACCACGAGCAGTACTTC.